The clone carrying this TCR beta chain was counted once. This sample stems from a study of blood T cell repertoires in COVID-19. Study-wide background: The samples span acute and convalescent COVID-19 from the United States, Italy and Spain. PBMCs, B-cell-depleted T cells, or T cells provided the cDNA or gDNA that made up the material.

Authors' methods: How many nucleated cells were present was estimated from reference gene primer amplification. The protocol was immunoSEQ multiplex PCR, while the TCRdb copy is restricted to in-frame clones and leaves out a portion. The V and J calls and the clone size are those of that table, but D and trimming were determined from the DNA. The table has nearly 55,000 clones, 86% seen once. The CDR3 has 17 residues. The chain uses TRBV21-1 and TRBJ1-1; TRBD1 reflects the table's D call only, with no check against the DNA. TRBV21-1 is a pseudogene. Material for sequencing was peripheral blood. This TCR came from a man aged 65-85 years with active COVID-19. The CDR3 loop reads CASSAGTGGYPAAEAFF. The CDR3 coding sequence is TGTGCCAGCAGCGCAGGGACAGGGGGTTACCCGGCGGCTGAAGCTTTCTTT.